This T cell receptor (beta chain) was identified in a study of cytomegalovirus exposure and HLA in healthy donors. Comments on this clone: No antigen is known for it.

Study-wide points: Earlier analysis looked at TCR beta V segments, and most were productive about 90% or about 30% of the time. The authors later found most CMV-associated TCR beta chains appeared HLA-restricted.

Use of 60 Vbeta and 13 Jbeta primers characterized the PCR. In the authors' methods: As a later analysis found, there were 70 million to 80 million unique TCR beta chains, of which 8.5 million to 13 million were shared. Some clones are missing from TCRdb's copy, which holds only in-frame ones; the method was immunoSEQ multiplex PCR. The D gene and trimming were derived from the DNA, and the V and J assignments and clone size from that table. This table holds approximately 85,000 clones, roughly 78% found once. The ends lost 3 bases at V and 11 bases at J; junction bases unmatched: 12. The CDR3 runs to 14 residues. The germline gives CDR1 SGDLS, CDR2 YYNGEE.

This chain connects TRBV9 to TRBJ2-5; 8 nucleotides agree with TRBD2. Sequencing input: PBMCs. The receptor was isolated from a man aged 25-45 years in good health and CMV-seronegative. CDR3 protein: CASSAGLVPGEQYF. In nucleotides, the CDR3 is TGTGCCAGCAGCGCGGGACTAGTCCCTGGGGAGCAGTACTTC.